In its sample, the clone carrying this TCR beta chain was seen a few times. Its antigen is as yet unknown. This sample was included in a study of T-cell reconstitution after alpha-beta-depleted transplantation in children. The V end was cut by 0 bases, the J end by 3 bases, with 9 bases between. The germline V gene encodes CDR1 MNHEY and CDR2 SVGAGI. This CDR3 is 15 amino acids long. General study points: Recipient T cells and thymic progenitors that survived were the source of the high TCRbeta diversity seen at day 60 in some patients. About two months after transplant, alpha-beta T cells reportedly came from several hundred expanded graft clones. From newly produced T cells came most of the T-cell counts and diversity one year after transplant.

Preparing the TCRbeta library involved the use of unique molecular identifiers. In TCRdb, the PCR reads were re-called with MiXCR into one record per CDR3 protein. The table has around 490,000 distinct CDR3 sequences, 9.5% to 12% seen once. The receptor was derived from a female patient aged 2 to 10 who had a stem cell transplant for aplastic anemia, so the T cells may come from the graft donor. The sample consisted of PBMCs, mostly from graft donor cells, taken 180 days after TCRalphabeta/CD19-depleted stem cell transplant. V is TRBV6-5 and J is TRBJ2-1; no clear D. CDR3 DNA: TGTGCCAGCAGTTACTCAGGTGGGGTCTACAATGAGCAGTTCTTC. Its translation is CASSYSGGVYNEQFF.